Listed here are 19 T cell receptor beta chains from one sample, sequenced in a study of CD8 T cells in ankylosing spondylitis. Using its own MiXCR run on the 5' RACE reads, TCRdb lists one record per CDR3 protein. The table shows 750,000 to 850,000 distinct CDR3 sequences, with about 10% occurring only once. These receptors have no known antigen. Findings of the study overall: It appeared that ankylosing spondylitis blood was characterized by a TCR beta motif of several highly homologous variants.

The sequencing input was blood, either unsorted or a sorted T cell fraction (not recorded which). The source is a male donor with ankylosing spondylitis.

As to this clonotype: A read error may explain this, as a much larger clone is one base away. Here the CDR3 omits its conserved ending phenylalanine or tryptophan, so a read error is the likely source. CDR3 nucleotides: TGCAGTGCTAGCGGGGGGGCGTATCAAGAGACCCAGTACCTC. It specifies CSASGGAYQETQYL. J is TRBJ2-5 and V is TRBV20-1, with TRBD2 matching over 8 bases. From germline, CDR1 is DFQATT and CDR2 SNEGSKA (reference sequence). V was clipped by 3 bases and J by 2 bases; unmatched bases: 5. The CDR3 has 14 residues.

This chain joins TRBV2 and TRBJ1-5, with D tentatively TRBD1 (5 bases). CDR3 length: 14 residues. Looked up from germline, CDR1 is SNHLY and CDR2 is FYNNEI. The germline V and J ends were trimmed by 4 bases and 4 bases, with 11 bases remaining between them. The CDR3 coding sequence is TGTGCCAGCAGTGTACGGGGCTTTAATCAGCCCCAGCATTTT. It codes for CASSVRGFNQPQHF.

This chain links TRBV20-1 with TRBJ2-6; TRBD1 might be the D (5 bases). CDR1 is DFQATT, CDR2 SNEGSKA, per germline (reference sequence). V lost 0 bases and J lost 0, with 15 bases in between. The CDR3 is 18 amino acids. The CDR3 spells CSARDSTGKPSGANVLTF. The CDR3 region has the DNA TGCAGTGCTAGAGATTCAACAGGAAAGCCCTCTGGGGCCAACGTCCTGACTTTC.

The chain carries TRBV6-1 and TRBJ2-5; D unresolved. The CDR3 is 13 residues long. Per germline, CDR1 MNHNS and CDR2 SASEGT. Between the trimmed V and J ends, which lost 6 bases and 0 bases, there was a span of 8 bases. CDR3 region: CASRTAYQETQYF. The CDR3 DNA reads as TGTGCCAGCAGGACGGCGTACCAAGAGACCCAGTACTTC.

The rearrangement joins TRBV5-1 to TRBJ2-7; 8 bases fit TRBD1. The junction had 7 bases not matched to a gene; V was cut back by 3 bases and J by 2 bases. The CDR3 is 15 amino acids. Germline values: CDR1 SGHRS, CDR2 YFSETQ. CDR3 loop: CASSSGTGYTYEQYF. The CDR3 DNA reads TGCGCCAGCAGCTCCGGGACAGGCTATACCTACGAGCAGTACTTC.

There are many counts of this clonotype. The rearrangement links TRBV29-1 to TRBJ1-1; the D gene is possibly TRBD1 (5 bases). Germline V gene sequence: CDR1 SQVTM, CDR2 ANQGSEA. The CDR3 loop spans 12 amino acids. Trimming pared 4 bases from V and 7 bases from J, leaving 13 bases between. Here the CDR3 DNA reads TGCAGCGTTGTGGCGGGGGACGGTGAAGCTTTCTTT. It translates to CSVVAGDGEAFF.

Concerning this clonotype: At one boundary the junction diverges from the germline segment, which might be a read error. The chain joins TRBV7-3 to TRBJ1-4; tentatively, D is TRBD1 (6 bases). Germline CDR1 reads SGHTA; CDR2 reads FQGTGA. The CDR3 runs 13 residues. CDR3 sequence reads: CASSSGAKEKLFF. As DNA, the CDR3 is TGTGCCAGCAGCTCGGGGGCTAAGGAAAAACTGTTTTTT.

CDR3 bases: TGTGCCAGCAGCCAACGGGACGGGAACACTGAAGCTTTCTTT. Residues: CASSQRDGNTEAFF. The chain has TRBV27 and TRBJ1-1; TRBD1 is a possible D gene (5 bases). The V end was cut by 6 bases, the J end by 1 base, with 12 bases between. This CDR3 has 14 amino acids. Germline V gene sequence: CDR1 MNHEY, CDR2 SMNVEV (reference sequence).

The rearrangement uses TRBV5-1 and TRBJ1-2; 9 bases align to TRBD1. This CDR3 has 15 amino acids. Germline loops: CDR1 SGHRS, CDR2 YFSETQ. J was trimmed by 2 bases and V by 4 bases; bases with no gene match: 6. The CDR3 nucleotides are TGCGCCAGCAGCCACGGGACAGGGAGGAACTATGGCTACACCTTC. Translated: CASSHGTGRNYGYTF.

The chain links TRBV28 to TRBJ1-1; D ambiguous. The CDR3 runs 14 residues. In germline, CDR1 is MDHEN, CDR2 SYDVKM. Trimming took 5 bases from V and 5 from J, leaving 15 bases between them. The CDR3 reads CASSLVGRRTEAFF. The DNA for the CDR3 is TGTGCCAGCAGTCTCGTAGGTAGGCGAACTGAAGCTTTCTTT.

The sample holds a few counts of this clonotype. The chain carries TRBV28 and TRBJ2-5; D is perhaps TRBD2 (6 bases). Between the trimmed V and J ends, which lost 5 bases and 1 base, there was a span of 14 bases. CDR1 MDHEN and CDR2 SYDVKM come from the germline V gene. There are 15 residues in the CDR3. CDR3 DNA sequence: TGTGCCAGCAGTCCCGCTGGGGACTTCCAAGAGACCCAGTACTTC. Translated, it gives CASSPAGDFQETQYF.

The chain employs TRBV5-1 and TRBJ1-1; TRBD1 agrees at 8 bases. Germline CDR1 reads SGHRS; CDR2 reads YFSETQ. The CDR3 loop spans 14 amino acids. V lost 5 bases and J lost 5; bases outside the gene matches: 8. The CDR3 DNA reads as TGCGCCAGCAGTCCGACAGGGGAGAGAACTGAAGCTTTCTTT. It translates to CASSPTGERTEAFF.

The rearrangement joins TRBV6-5 to TRBJ1-1, with a tentative D call TRBD1 (5 bases). V gave up 3 bases and J gave up 7 bases, with 12 bases separating them. Germline V gene data show CDR1 as MNHEY and CDR2 as SVGAGI. There are 13 residues in the CDR3. DNA for the CDR3: TGTGCCAGCAGTTATAGACAGTTGGGTGAAGCTTTCTTT. It yields the protein CASSYRQLGEAFF.

The V call is TRBV28, the J call TRBJ1-5; tentative D call: TRBD1 (5 bases). Germline V gene sequence: CDR1 MDHEN, CDR2 SYDVKM. The CDR3 totals 14 residues. V was clipped by 1 base and J by 7 bases, with 11 bases between them. The CDR3 here is CASSLYRLDQPQHF. The CDR3 DNA reads TGTGCCAGCAGTTTATACAGGTTGGACCAGCCCCAGCATTTT.

This clonotype showed up many times. The chain combines TRBV3-1 with TRBJ1-5; the D is unclear. This CDR3 has 14 amino acids. The germline V gene encodes CDR1 LGHDT and CDR2 YNNKEL (reference sequence). The V and J ends lost 0 bases and 9 bases respectively, with 12 bases between them. The CDR3 sequence: CASSQDLTSRPQHF. The CDR3 DNA sequence: TGTGCCAGCAGCCAAGATTTAACCTCTCGGCCCCAGCATTTT.

This clonotype was seen more than once but under ten times. The gene calls are TRBV6-2 or TRBV6-3 and TRBJ1-1; D unresolved. The CDR3 extends over 20 amino acids. The germline gives CDR1 MNHEY, CDR2 SVGEGT. V was pared by 0 bases and J by 0 bases, with 23 bases between. Written as DNA, the CDR3 is TGTGCCAGCAGTTACTCGAGCCCCACGCCAGGAGGGAAAATGAACACTGAAGCTTTCTTT. Protein sequence: CASSYSSPTPGGKMNTEAFF.

This clonotype has at least ten counts. The chain couples TRBV7-9 to TRBJ1-1, with a weak D call TRBD1 (6 bases). In germline, CDR1 is SEHNR, CDR2 FQNEAQ (reference sequence). The length of the CDR3 is 14 residues. Trimming took off 2 bases at V and 4 bases at J, with 11 bases between the two ends. The CDR3 DNA reads as TGTGCCAGCAGCTTACAGGGGATCGGCACTGAAGCTTTCTTT. Encoded protein: CASSLQGIGTEAFF.

This chain uses TRBV20-1 with TRBJ2-1; TRBD2 matches at 13 bases. V shed 0 bases, J shed 7 bases, and the junction held 6 bases outside the gene matches. This CDR3 has 16 amino acids. Germline CDR1 reads DFQATT; CDR2 reads SNEGSKA (reference sequence). The CDR3 region is CSARDRTSGSVNEQFF. The CDR3 DNA sequence: TGCAGTGCTAGAGACCGGACTAGCGGGAGTGTGAATGAGCAGTTCTTC.

The chain recombines TRBV18 with TRBJ2-1, with 7 bases fitting TRBD1. Germline V gene data show CDR1 as KGHSH and CDR2 as LQKENI. The CDR3 is made up of 13 amino acids. The V gene end was trimmed by 3 bases and the J gene end by 8 bases; junction bases not matched to a gene: 4. Here the CDR3 DNA reads TGTGCCAGCTCACCGACAGGGAAGCATGAGCAGTTCTTC. Protein product: CASSPTGKHEQFF.